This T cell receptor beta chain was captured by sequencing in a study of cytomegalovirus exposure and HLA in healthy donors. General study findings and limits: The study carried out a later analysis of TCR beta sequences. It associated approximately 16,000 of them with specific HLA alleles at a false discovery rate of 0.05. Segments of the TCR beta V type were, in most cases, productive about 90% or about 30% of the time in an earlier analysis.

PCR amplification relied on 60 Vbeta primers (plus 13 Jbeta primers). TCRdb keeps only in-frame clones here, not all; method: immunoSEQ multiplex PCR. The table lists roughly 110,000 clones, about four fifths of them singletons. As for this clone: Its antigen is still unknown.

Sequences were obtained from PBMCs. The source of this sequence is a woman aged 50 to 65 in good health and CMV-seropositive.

The CDR3 region is CASSLIGYEQFF. The CDR3 DNA follows: TGTGCCAGCAGCTTGATCGGGTATGAGCAGTTCTTC. The rearrangement joins TRBV7-2 to TRBJ2-1; D not resolved. This CDR3 has 12 amino acids. Germline assignment: CDR1 SGHTA and CDR2 FQGNSA. V was pared by 3 bases and J by 8 bases, with 8 bases between.